This TCR beta chain was observed in a study of shared clonotypes between healthy human individuals. General study results and limits: What naive subsets generally showed was a larger estimated richness than memory subsets showed.

As for this clone: Its antigen is not identified.

The CDR3 has 15 residues. The germline V and J ends were trimmed by 5 bases and 6 bases, with 19 bases remaining between them. In germline, CDR1 is SGHTA, CDR2 FQGNSA. Sequencing used immunoSEQ multiplex PCR; TCRdb keeps in-frame clones, though not all of them. The table has some 2,000,000 clones, around 95% seen once. The source material was naive CD4+ T cells sorted from blood. The subset here: CD45RA+ positively selected. This TCR was recovered from a man between 18 and 29 years old in good health. The rearrangement uses TRBV7-2 and TRBJ1-2, with unresolved D. As DNA, the CDR3 is TGTGCCAGCAGCCCGGGCGGGAAAACTATGGATGGCTACACCTTC. Its translation: CASSPGGKTMDGYTF.